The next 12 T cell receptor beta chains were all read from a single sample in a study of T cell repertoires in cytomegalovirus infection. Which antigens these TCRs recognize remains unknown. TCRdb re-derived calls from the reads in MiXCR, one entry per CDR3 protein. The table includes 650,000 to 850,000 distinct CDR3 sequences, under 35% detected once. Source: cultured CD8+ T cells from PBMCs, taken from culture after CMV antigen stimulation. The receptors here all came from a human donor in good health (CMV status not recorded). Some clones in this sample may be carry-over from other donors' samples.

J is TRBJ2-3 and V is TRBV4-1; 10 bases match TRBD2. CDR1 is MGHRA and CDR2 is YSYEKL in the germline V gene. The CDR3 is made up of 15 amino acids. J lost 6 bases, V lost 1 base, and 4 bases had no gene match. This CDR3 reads CASSQGPSGGDTQYF. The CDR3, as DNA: TGCGCCAGCAGCCAAGGTCCTAGCGGGGGTGATACGCAGTATTTT.

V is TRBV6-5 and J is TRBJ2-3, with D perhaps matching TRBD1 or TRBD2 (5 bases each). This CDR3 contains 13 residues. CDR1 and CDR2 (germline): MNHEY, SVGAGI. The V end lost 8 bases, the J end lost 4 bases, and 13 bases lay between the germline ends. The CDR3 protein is CASVGTTADTQYF. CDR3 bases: TGTGCCAGCGTTGGGACGACCGCAGATACGCAGTATTTT.

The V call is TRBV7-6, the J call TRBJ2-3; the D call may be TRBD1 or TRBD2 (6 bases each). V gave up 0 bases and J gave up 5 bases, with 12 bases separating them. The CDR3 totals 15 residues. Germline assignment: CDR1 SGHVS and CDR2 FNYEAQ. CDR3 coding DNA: TGTGCCAGCAGCTTAGCAGGGGGGCGGAAAGATACGCAGTATTTT. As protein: CASSLAGGRKDTQYF.

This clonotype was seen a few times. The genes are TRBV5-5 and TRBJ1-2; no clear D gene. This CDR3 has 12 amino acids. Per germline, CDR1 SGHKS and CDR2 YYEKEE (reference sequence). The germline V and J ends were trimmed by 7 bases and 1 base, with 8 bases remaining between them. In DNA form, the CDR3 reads TGTGCCAGCGAGGGTGTTAACTATGGCTACACCTTC. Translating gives CASEGVNYGYTF.

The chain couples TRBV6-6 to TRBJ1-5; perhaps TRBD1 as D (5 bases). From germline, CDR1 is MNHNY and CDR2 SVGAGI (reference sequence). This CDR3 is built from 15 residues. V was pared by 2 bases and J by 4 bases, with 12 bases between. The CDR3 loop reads CASSYGRGVNQPQHF. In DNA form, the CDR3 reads TGTGCCAGCAGTTACGGTAGAGGGGTTAATCAGCCCCAGCATTTT.

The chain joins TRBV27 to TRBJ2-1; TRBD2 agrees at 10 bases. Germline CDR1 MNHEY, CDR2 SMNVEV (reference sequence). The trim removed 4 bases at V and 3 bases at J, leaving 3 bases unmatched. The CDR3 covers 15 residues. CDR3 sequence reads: CASSSSGGYYNEQFF. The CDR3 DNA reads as TGTGCCAGCAGTTCTAGCGGGGGCTACTACAATGAGCAGTTCTTC.

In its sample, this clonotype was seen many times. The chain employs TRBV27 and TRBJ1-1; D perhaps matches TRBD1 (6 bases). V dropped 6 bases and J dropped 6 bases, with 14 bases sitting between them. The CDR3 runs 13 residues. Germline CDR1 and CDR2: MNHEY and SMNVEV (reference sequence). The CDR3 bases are TGTGCCAGCAGCGTGCCGGGGGGCGCTGAAGCTTTCTTT. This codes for CASSVPGGAEAFF.

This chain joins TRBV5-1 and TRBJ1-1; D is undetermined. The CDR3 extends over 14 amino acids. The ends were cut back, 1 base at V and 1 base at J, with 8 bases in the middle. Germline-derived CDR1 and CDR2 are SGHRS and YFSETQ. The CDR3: CASSLYVGNTEAFF. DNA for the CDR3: TGCGCCAGCAGCTTGTACGTGGGGAACACTGAAGCTTTCTTT.

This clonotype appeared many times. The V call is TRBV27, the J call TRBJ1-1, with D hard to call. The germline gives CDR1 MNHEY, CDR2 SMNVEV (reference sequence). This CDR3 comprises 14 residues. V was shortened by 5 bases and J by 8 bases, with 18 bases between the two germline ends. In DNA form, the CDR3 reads TGTGCCAGCAGTCTGCAGGCACGGGGATGGGAAGCTTTCTTT. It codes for CASSLQARGWEAFF.

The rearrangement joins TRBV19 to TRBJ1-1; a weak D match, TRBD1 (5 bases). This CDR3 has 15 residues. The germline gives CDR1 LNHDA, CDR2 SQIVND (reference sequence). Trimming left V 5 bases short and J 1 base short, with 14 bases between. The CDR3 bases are TGTGCCAGTAGTCCCAGGGACGTGTCGAACACTGAAGCTTTCTTT. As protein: CASSPRDVSNTEAFF.

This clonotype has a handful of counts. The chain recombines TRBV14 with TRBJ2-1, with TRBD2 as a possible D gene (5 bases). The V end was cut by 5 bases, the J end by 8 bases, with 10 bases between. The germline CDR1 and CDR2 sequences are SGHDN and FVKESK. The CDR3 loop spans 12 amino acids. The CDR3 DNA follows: TGTGCCAGCAGCTTTAGGAGGTATGAGCAGTTCTTC. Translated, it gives CASSFRRYEQFF.

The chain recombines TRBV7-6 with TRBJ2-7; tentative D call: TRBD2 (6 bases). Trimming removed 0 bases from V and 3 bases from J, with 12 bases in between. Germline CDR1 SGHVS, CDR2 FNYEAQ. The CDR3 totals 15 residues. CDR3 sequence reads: CASSLAWGLSYEQYV. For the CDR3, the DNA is TGTGCCAGCAGCTTAGCGTGGGGACTGAGCTACGAGCAGTACGTC.